This entry concerns a single T cell receptor (beta chain). As yet, its antigen is unknown. The data derive from a study of blood T cells in healthy people across ages. V dropped 6 bases and J dropped 6 bases, with 14 bases sitting between them. The CDR3 totals 13 residues. The germline gives CDR1 SQVTM, CDR2 ANQGSEA. Alongside a J-beta primer mix, a sample-barcoded 5' primer served in a second PCR lasting 7 to 11 cycles. Through a template-switch adaptor with 12 random nucleotides, each cDNA molecule received a tag. TCRdb fed the 5' RACE reads into MiXCR, producing one record per CDR3 protein. The sample has around 1,500,000 distinct CDR3 sequences, approximately 40% seen once. It was 8 to 10 milliliters of peripheral blood that were drawn from each donor. Study results and caveats: More naive CD4+ cells and higher diversity marked long-lived donors relative to aged donors.

Sequencing input: blood. This sequence joins TRBV29-1 and TRBJ1-4, with D tentatively TRBD1 (6 bases). The TCR sequence derives from a woman aged 18-29 years in good health. The CDR3 sequence: CSVLQGGDEKLFF. CDR3 sequence (DNA): TGCAGCGTCTTACAGGGTGGGGATGAAAAACTGTTTTTT.